The 5 T cell receptor beta chains given below trace back to one sample, sequenced in a study of cytomegalovirus exposure and HLA in healthy donors. Both 60 Vbeta primers and 13 Jbeta primers went into the PCR. The table came from immunoSEQ multiplex PCR; TCRdb's copy has only in-frame clones and leaves some out. Found here are 110,000 to 150,000 clones, 77% of them singletons; the top ten hold roughly 4.9%. The specimen was PBMCs. The receptors originated from a woman aged 50 to 60 in good health and CMV-seronegative.

This sequence joins TRBV10-3 and TRBJ2-7; 14 nucleotides match TRBD2. Per the germline V gene, CDR1 is ENHRY and CDR2 is SYGVKD. J was trimmed by 2 bases and V by 5 bases; bases with no gene match: 5. The CDR3 totals 16 residues. The DNA for the CDR3 is TGTGCCATCAGTCCCGGGACTAGCGGGGGTACCTACGAGCAGTACTTC. Translated, it gives CAISPGTSGGTYEQYF.

The chain combines TRBV7-9 with TRBJ2-7, with a weak D call TRBD1 (5 bases). Germline loops: CDR1 SEHNR, CDR2 FQNEAQ (reference sequence). V lost 0 bases, J lost 7 bases, and 16 bases lay in between. This CDR3 comprises 15 residues. The CDR3 protein is CASSLAWPGREEQYF. In nucleotides, the CDR3 is TGTGCCAGCAGCTTAGCGTGGCCTGGCAGGGAAGAGCAGTACTTC.

This chain connects TRBV5-1 to TRBJ2-3; the match to TRBD1 covers 10 bases. The length of the CDR3 is 15 residues. V shed 5 bases and J 7 bases; nucleotides not matched to a gene: 10. CDR1 is SGHRS, CDR2 YFSETQ, per germline. CDR3 sequence: CASSSGTGDFYTQYF. The CDR3, as DNA: TGCGCCAGCAGTTCCGGGACAGGGGATTTCTATACGCAGTATTTT. Full variable domain (rest looked up from reference TRBV5-1 and TRBJ2-3): KAGVTQTPRYLIKTRGQQVTLSCSPISGHRSVSWYQQTPGQGLQFLFEYFSETQRNKGNFPGRFSGRQFSNSRSEMNVSTLELGDSALYLCASSSGTGDFYTQYFGPGTRLTVL.

The chain combines TRBV27 with TRBJ2-2, with 7 bases identical to TRBD1. V shed 3 bases, J shed 5 bases, and the junction held 6 bases outside the gene matches. Germline CDR1 and CDR2: MNHEY and SMNVEV (reference sequence). This CDR3 region has 15 residues. The CDR3 reads CASSFWGQKTGELFF. CDR3 nucleotide sequence: TGTGCCAGCAGTTTTTGGGGACAGAAGACCGGGGAGCTGTTTTTT.

The chain recombines TRBV28 with TRBJ1-2, with a possible D match to TRBD1 (5 bases). V was cut by 1 base and J by 1 base, with 7 bases left in between. CDR3 length: 14 residues. From germline, CDR1 is MDHEN and CDR2 SYDVKM. The CDR3 is CASSLSQGNYGYTF. The CDR3 DNA follows: TGTGCCAGCAGTTTATCCCAGGGTAACTATGGCTACACCTTC.